The 2 T cell receptor beta chains in this list originate from one sample, sequenced in a study of cytomegalovirus exposure and HLA in healthy donors. Amplification used 60 Vbeta primers and 13 Jbeta primers. Produced via immunoSEQ multiplex PCR; TCRdb's table is partial and in-frame only. The table lists roughly 140,000 clones, roughly 80% of them singletons. Sample: PBMCs. The receptors here all came from a man aged 35-49 years in good health and CMV-seronegative.

The chain employs TRBV5-6 and TRBJ2-5, with a weak D call TRBD1 (6 bases). The J call is in doubt because the DNA end fits TRBJ2-7 better. The CDR3 consists of 17 residues. Germline V CDR1 and CDR2: SGHDT, YYEEEE. DNA of the CDR3: TGTGCCAGCAGCATAAACAGGGTGGGTGGGCAAACCTACGAGCAGTACTTC. Its translation is CASSINRVGGQTYEQYF.

The gene calls are TRBV28 and TRBJ1-1; the match to TRBD1 covers 7 bases. J lost 5 bases, V lost 3 bases, and 3 bases had no gene match. The CDR3 is made up of 13 amino acids. CDR1 is MDHEN and CDR2 is SYDVKM in the germline V gene. The CDR3 protein is CASSFSTGTEAFF. The DNA for the CDR3 is TGTGCCAGCAGTTTTTCGACAGGGACTGAAGCTTTCTTT.